One sample yielded the 20 T cell receptor beta chains listed below, sequenced in a study of blood T cell repertoires in COVID-19. Assay used: immunoSEQ multiplex PCR; TCRdb lists only in-frame clones, some missing. The sample lists 400,000 to 450,000 clones, 70% to 90% occurring once. The material sequenced was peripheral blood. The receptors here all came from a woman aged 25 to 45 with active or convalescent COVID-19.

The rearrangement joins TRBV6-6 to TRBJ1-2, with TRBD1 identical over 7 bases. J was trimmed by 3 bases and V by 11 bases; bases with no gene match: 6. The CDR3 extends over 12 amino acids. Germline loops: CDR1 MNHNY, CDR2 SVGAGI (reference sequence). In DNA form, the CDR3 reads TGTGCCGCCGGGACAGTAGACTATGGCTACACCTTC. Amino acid sequence: CAAGTVDYGYTF.

The rearrangement uses TRBV5-4 and TRBJ1-2; 11 positions agree with TRBD1. The germline V gene has CDR1 SGHNT and CDR2 YYREEE (reference sequence). The CDR3 contains 14 residues. Trimming took 4 bases from V and 6 from J; bases not matched to a gene: 5. The CDR3 loop is CASSRTGGADGYTF. The CDR3 DNA reads TGTGCCAGCAGCCGGACAGGGGGCGCAGATGGCTACACCTTC. The full variable domain, in which reference TRBV5-4 and TRBJ1-2 provide the parts outside the CDR3, is ETGVTQSPTHLIKTRGQQVTLRCSSQSGHNTVSWYQQALGQGPQFIFQYYREEENGRGNFPPRFSGLQFPNYSSELNVNALELDDSALYLCASSRTGGADGYTFGSGTRLTVV.

The chain has TRBV21-1 and TRBJ1-4. TRBV21-1 is annotated as a pseudogene. The CDR3 is 20 residues long. The CDR3: CASSKGDPRSANNNNEKLFF. CDR3 DNA: TGTGCCAGCAGCAAAGGAGATCCCCGGAGCGCTAACAATAATAATGAAAAACTGTTTTTT.

The rearrangement links TRBV6-5 to TRBJ1-1, with 9 bases matching TRBD1. Germline CDR1 and CDR2: MNHEY and SVGAGI. The CDR3 has 16 residues. V was pared by 4 bases and J by 2 bases, with 8 bases of the junction left unmatched. CDR3 nucleotides: TGTGCCAGCAGTTCCGGGACAGGGTACACCAACACTGAAGCTTTCTTT. Protein sequence: CASSSGTGYTNTEAFF.

The CDR3 nucleotides are TGTGCCAGCAGTGAAATGGCGGCTCCTGGAAACACCATATATTTT. This translates into CASSEMAAPGNTIYF. The genes are TRBV6-1 and TRBJ1-3; D is uncertain. The CDR3 is 15 amino acids. Germline V CDR1 and CDR2: MNHNS, SASEGT. Trimming removed 2 bases at V and 2 bases at J, with 10 bases between.

CDR3 region: CASSQLRGDYEQYF. CDR3 nucleotides: TGTGCCAGCAGCCAATTACGCGGGGACTACGAGCAGTACTTC. The chain has TRBV3-1 (or the pseudogene TRBV3-2) and TRBJ2-7; weak D call: TRBD2 (6 bases). The V gene's germline CDR1 is LGHDT and CDR2 YNNKEL (reference sequence). The CDR3 covers 14 residues. Trimming removed 2 bases from V and 3 bases from J, with 11 bases in between.

The CDR3 loop is CASSTGTAATGELFF. Written as DNA, the CDR3 is TGTGCCAGCAGTACCGGGACAGCGGCCACCGGGGAGCTGTTTTTT. This chain joins TRBV2 and TRBJ2-2, with TRBD1 identical over 7 bases. From germline, CDR1 is SNHLY and CDR2 FYNNEI. The CDR3 has 15 amino acids. V trimming: 5 bases; J trimming: 4 bases; junction bases outside the gene matches: 7.

The rearrangement joins TRBV5-6 to TRBJ1-4, with 9 bases identical to TRBD1. This CDR3 is 15 amino acids long. Germline V CDR1 and CDR2: SGHDT, YYEEEE. Unmatched junction bases numbered 6, after V lost 4 bases and J lost 5 bases. The CDR3 protein is CASSGTGGLNEKLFF. The CDR3 coding sequence is TGTGCCAGCAGCGGTACAGGGGGCCTCAATGAAAAACTGTTTTTT.

The chain has TRBV15 and TRBJ2-7, with 7 bases lining up with TRBD2. The CDR3 is 16 residues long. Germline V gives CDR1 LNHNV, CDR2 YYDKDF (reference sequence). V gave up 0 bases and J gave up 4 bases; unmatched junction bases: 9. The CDR3 DNA reads TGTGCCACCAGCAGAGATTTCTCGGGAGCGGGATACGAGCAGTACTTC. This codes for CATSRDFSGAGYEQYF.

The CDR3 DNA is TGTGCCAGCTCACCTGGACAGGGACGAGAGACCCAGTACTTC. It encodes CASSPGQGRETQYF. J is TRBJ2-5 and V is TRBV18, with 8 bases aligning to TRBD1. V gave up 3 bases and J gave up 4 bases; unmatched junction bases: 4. Germline V gene data show CDR1 as KGHSH and CDR2 as LQKENI. This CDR3 comprises 14 residues.

This clone has only a few counts. This chain links TRBV12-3 or TRBV12-4 with TRBJ1-1; TRBD1 matches 7 bases. Trimming at V came to 4 bases and at J to 4 bases, leaving 3 bases not matched to a gene. This CDR3 region has 13 residues. The CDR3 region is CASSSNRGTEAFF. DNA for the CDR3: TGTGCCAGCAGTTCTAACAGGGGCACTGAAGCTTTCTTT.

The chain uses TRBV6-5 and TRBJ1-1, with D maybe TRBD1 (5 bases). Germline lookup yields CDR1 MNHEY and CDR2 SVGAGI. Trimming cost V 0 bases and J 1 base, with 9 bases left between them. The length of the CDR3 is 15 residues. CDR3 nucleotide sequence: TGTGCCAGCAGTTACTCATTTCAGGGGAACACTGAAGCTTTCTTT. This gives the protein CASSYSFQGNTEAFF.

The V call is TRBV10-3, the J call TRBJ1-1; D call uncertain. CDR1 is ENHRY and CDR2 is SYGVKD in the germline V gene. The CDR3 totals 13 residues. The V gene lost 11 bases and the J gene lost 5 bases, with 18 bases spanning the gap. The CDR3 loop is CASEGEGWTEAFF. As DNA, the CDR3 is TGTGCCTCAGAGGGAGAAGGGTGGACTGAAGCTTTCTTT.

A few counts support this clone. The rearrangement links TRBV5-1 to TRBJ2-3; 14 nucleotides line up with TRBD2. This CDR3 contains 16 residues. With V trimmed by 5 bases and J by 5 bases, 7 bases remained unmatched. The germline V gene has CDR1 SGHRS and CDR2 YFSETQ. CDR3 region: CASSPGLAGEGDTQYF. The DNA for the CDR3 is TGCGCCAGCAGTCCGGGACTAGCGGGAGAAGGAGATACGCAGTATTTT.

The chain combines TRBV5-4 with TRBJ2-3, with TRBD2 matching 7 bases. V shed 7 bases and J 0 bases; nucleotides not matched to a gene: 8. The germline V gene has CDR1 SGHNT and CDR2 YYREEE (reference sequence). The CDR3 spans 15 residues. The DNA of the CDR3 is TGTGCCAGCCGCCCCGGGGGGTCCAGCACAGATACGCAGTATTTT. This encodes CASRPGGSSTDTQYF.

V usage is TRBV4-1 and J usage is TRBJ2-7, with D unclear. In germline, CDR1 is MGHRA, CDR2 YSYEKL. CDR3 length: 16 amino acids. Trimming cost V 0 bases and J 3 bases, with 15 bases left between them. The CDR3 protein is CASSQEYAQPFYEQYF. DNA of the CDR3: TGCGCCAGCAGCCAAGAATACGCACAGCCGTTCTACGAGCAGTACTTC.

V is TRBV10-2 and J is TRBJ2-7, with TRBD2 matching over 10 bases. The length of the CDR3 is 13 residues. Trimming at V came to 8 bases and at J to 4 bases, leaving 5 bases not matched to a gene. Per germline, CDR1 WSHSY and CDR2 SAAADI. The CDR3 bases are TGCGCCAGCGGTCCAGCGGGAGGGTACGAGCAGTACTTC. Its translation: CASGPAGGYEQYF.

The chain has TRBV3-1 (or the pseudogene TRBV3-2) and TRBJ2-7; possible D gene TRBD1, 5 bases. Germline V CDR1 and CDR2: LGHDT, YNNKEL (reference sequence). This CDR3 is built from 12 residues. V lost 4 bases to trimming and J lost 2 bases, with 6 bases between them. The CDR3 nucleotides read TGTGCCAGCAGCCTACAGGCCTACGAGCAGTACTTC. Translated, it gives CASSLQAYEQYF.

The chain carries TRBV18 and TRBJ1-2; 8 bases align to TRBD1. The CDR3 contains 15 residues. The germline gives CDR1 KGHSH, CDR2 LQKENI. V lost 4 bases to trimming and J lost 0 bases; unmatched junction nucleotides: 4. The CDR3 DNA reads as TGTGCCAGCTCACAGGACAGGGCTGCTAACTATGGCTACACCTTC. This sequence encodes CASSQDRAANYGYTF.

This clone showed up just once. The rearrangement links TRBV3-1 (or the pseudogene TRBV3-2) to TRBJ1-2; D remains ambiguous. Germline loops: CDR1 LGHDT, CDR2 YNNKEL (reference sequence). This CDR3 region has 15 residues. The V end lost 1 base, the J end lost 7 bases, and 16 bases lay between the germline ends. CDR3 nucleotide sequence: TGTGCCAGCAGCCAAGGGAGGTCGGGTGCGGCTGGCTACACCTTC. Protein sequence: CASSQGRSGAAGYTF.